Listed below are T cell receptor beta chains from one sample, sequenced in a study of blood T cell repertoires in COVID-19. Generated by immunoSEQ multiplex PCR, the TCRdb table keeps only in-frame clones and is missing some. The sample lists about 160,000 clones, more than 65% seen once, with about 11% in the top ten. Sequencing was carried out using peripheral blood. These receptors originate from a woman older than 75 with active or convalescent COVID-19. Each CDR3 is given with its conserved first and last residue. A D gene is named only where the DNA matches it firmly. Rows may omit the clone size; those that give it use once, few, many or a size class.

v_call,d_call,cdr3_length,j_call,clone_size,cdr3_nt,cdr3_aa
TRBV5-1,TRBD1,16,TRBJ1-1,.,TGCGCCAGCAGTCGTGACAGGGAGTTGTCGTACACTGAAGCTTTCTTT,CASSRDRELSYTEAFF
TRBV5-1,.,14,TRBJ2-7,few,TGCGCCAGCAGCTTTTTAGCGGAGTCCTACGAGCAGTACTTC,CASSFLAESYEQYF
TRBV3-1/TRBV3-2,.,20,TRBJ2-6,once,TGTGCCAGCAGCCAAGGCAGAGCGGCAGCTATTAGCTCTGGGGCCAACGTCCTGACTTTC,CASSQGRAAAISSGANVLTF
TRBV27,TRBD1,17,TRBJ1-1,.,TGTGCCAGCAGTCTAGAGGGGACAGGGAGGTTGGTGACTGAAGCTTTCTTT,CASSLEGTGRLVTEAFF
TRBV9,TRBD1,15,TRBJ1-4,.,TGTGCCAGCAGCGCCCGGACAGGGCCTAATGAAAAACTGTTTTTT,CASSARTGPNEKLFF
TRBV5-4,TRBD2,17,TRBJ2-3,.,TGTGCCAGCAGCCGGACCGGACTAGCGGGAGCTGGAGATACGCAGTATTTT,CASSRTGLAGAGDTQYF
TRBV7-9,TRBD2,14,TRBJ2-1,.,TGTGCCAGCAGTCTGGGACTAGGGAGGGATGAGCAGTTCTTC,CASSLGLGRDEQFF
TRBV11-2,TRBD2,18,TRBJ2-3,.,TGTGCCAGCAGCTTAGGGCTAGCGGGAGGGCCGAGGGCAGATACGCAGTATTTT,CASSLGLAGGPRADTQYF
TRBV21-1,.,16,TRBJ1-3,once,TGTGCCAGCAGCCGGGGGGAAACTGTCTCTGGAAACACCATATATTTT,CASSRGETVSGNTIYF
TRBV7-9,.,17,TRBJ2-3,.,TGTGCCAGCAGCCCCTCGGGGGGCAGGCCCGGCACAGATACGCAGTATTTT,CASSPSGGRPGTDTQYF
TRBV19,TRBD1,15,TRBJ1-4,.,TGTGCCAGTAGTCCCGGGACAGCAACTAATGAAAAACTGTTTTTT,CASSPGTATNEKLFF
TRBV25-1,.,15,TRBJ1-1,.,TGTGCCAGCAGTGGGGACTCAGGGTGGGACACTGAAGCTTTCTTT,CASSGDSGWDTEAFF
TRBV5-1,.,15,TRBJ1-1,.,TGCGCCAGCAGCTTGGCGGGAGTGGCTTTGACTGAAGCTTTCTTT,CASSLAGVALTEAFF
TRBV28,.,14,TRBJ1-1,.,TGTGCCAGCAGCATTGCCGGGAGAACCTCTGAAGCTTTCTTT,CASSIAGRTSEAFF
TRBV19,TRBD2,16,TRBJ2-1,.,TGTGCCAGTATCGGGACTAGCGGGAGGTCCGGGAATGAGCAGTTCTTC,CASIGTSGRSGNEQFF
TRBV29-1,TRBD1,12,TRBJ2-7,few,TGCAGCGCGACAGGGGCACCCTACGAGCAGTACTTC,CSATGAPYEQYF
TRBV24-1,.,17,TRBJ2-1,.,TGTGCCACCAGTGCAAGACCGGGACTTGGGTTGAACAATGAGCAGTTCTTC,CATSARPGLGLNNEQFF
TRBV19,TRBD1,14,TRBJ2-4,.,TGTGCCAGTAGCGAGACAGGGCTCAAAAACATTCAGTACTTC,CASSETGLKNIQYF
TRBV2,.,15,TRBJ2-2,.,TGTGCCAGCAGTGAGCGCGAAGAAAACACCGGGGAGCTGTTTTTT,CASSEREENTGELFF
TRBV3-1/TRBV3-2,.,15,TRBJ2-7,.,TGTGCCAGCAGCCAAGAGCCAGGGGTTTACTACGAGCAGTACTTC,CASSQEPGVYYEQYF
TRBV5-1,TRBD2,17,TRBJ2-1,.,TGCGCCAGCAGCCCGGGACTAGCGGGAGTGCTCTACAATGAGCAGTTCTTC,CASSPGLAGVLYNEQFF
TRBV6-2/TRBV6-3,TRBD2,15,TRBJ2-2,.,TGTGCCAGCAGTTACGGACTAGCGCACACCGGGGAGCTGTTTTTT,CASSYGLAHTGELFF